Below are 21 T cell receptor beta chains sequenced from a single sample in a study of cytomegalovirus exposure and HLA in healthy donors. The PCR used 60 Vbeta and 13 Jbeta primers. Generated by immunoSEQ multiplex PCR, the TCRdb table keeps only in-frame clones and is missing some. This table has roughly 160,000 clones, 70% to 80% appearing once. Sequencing input: PBMCs. Every receptor here comes from a man between 45 and 60 years old in good health and CMV-seropositive.

The count of this clone is one. The chain carries TRBV4-1 and TRBJ1-2; 8 nucleotides agree with TRBD1. V gave up 4 bases and J gave up 1 base; unmatched junction bases: 17. Germline V gene sequence: CDR1 MGHRA, CDR2 YSYEKL. The CDR3 extends over 19 amino acids. Here the CDR3 reads CASSLSVRVQGGNNYGYTF. As DNA, the CDR3 is TGCGCCAGCAGCCTCAGCGTCCGCGTACAGGGGGGAAATAACTATGGCTACACCTTC.

The rearrangement uses TRBV28 and TRBJ2-7; perhaps TRBD1 as D (5 bases). CDR1 is MDHEN, CDR2 SYDVKM, per germline. This CDR3 comprises 12 residues. V lost 7 bases and J 3 bases, leaving 10 bases between the germline ends. The CDR3 is CASKGRVYEQYF. The CDR3 DNA reads TGTGCCAGCAAGGGCAGGGTCTACGAGCAGTACTTC.

The chain employs TRBV5-1 and TRBJ2-7; TRBD1 matches 8 bases. This CDR3 is built from 14 residues. In germline, CDR1 is SGHRS, CDR2 YFSETQ. After removal of 2 bases from V and 2 bases from J, the junction contained 3 bases not matched to a gene. CDR3 bases: TGCGCCAGCAGCTTTGACAGGGGACCCTACGAGCAGTACTTC. Its protein is CASSFDRGPYEQYF.

Here the CDR3 reads CASSQDWSGRWNIQYF. For the CDR3, the DNA is TGCGCCAGCAGCCAAGACTGGTCGGGGAGGTGGAACATTCAGTACTTC. This chain connects TRBV4-3 to TRBJ2-4; tentatively, D is TRBD2 (6 bases). The CDR3 has 16 amino acids. Trimming removed 0 bases from V and 7 bases from J, with 16 bases in between. Germline-derived CDR1 and CDR2 are LGHNA and YSLEER.

This clone is a singleton in its sample. Here the CDR3 reads CASSEGAGNTYGYTF. In DNA form, the CDR3 reads TGTGCCAGCAGTGAAGGGGCAGGGAACACTTATGGCTACACCTTC. V gene TRBV2 combines with J gene TRBJ1-2; a possible D gene is TRBD1 (5 bases). The germline V gene encodes CDR1 SNHLY and CDR2 FYNNEI. The V end lost 1 base, the J end lost 5 bases, and 14 bases lay between the germline ends. The CDR3 is made up of 15 amino acids.

The chain recombines TRBV7-6 with TRBJ1-6; D unresolved. V lost 5 bases and J 13 bases, leaving 12 bases between the germline ends. The V gene's germline CDR1 is SGHVS and CDR2 FNYEAQ. There are 12 residues in the CDR3. The CDR3 sequence is CASSPSGGPLHF. The CDR3 nucleotides are TGTGCCAGCAGCCCCTCAGGTGGGCCCCTCCACTTT.

This clone was seen only once. This chain connects TRBV5-1 to TRBJ2-5; the D gene is possibly TRBD2 (6 bases). The CDR3 is 13 residues long. The V end was cut by 5 bases, the J end by 2 bases, with 10 bases between. Germline V gene lookup returns CDR1 SGHRS and CDR2 YFSETQ. The CDR3 protein is CASSMEGQETQYF. The CDR3 DNA sequence: TGCGCCAGCAGTATGGAGGGACAAGAGACCCAGTACTTC.

This clone has only a few counts. The chain uses TRBV28 and TRBJ2-7; TRBD2 matches 9 bases. V shed 7 bases, J shed 0 bases, and the junction held 10 bases outside the gene matches. Germline CDR1 reads MDHEN; CDR2 reads SYDVKM. This CDR3 has 16 residues. Written as DNA, the CDR3 is TGTGCCAGCATAAAAAGGCGGGGGGGAAGCTCCTACGAGCAGTACTTC. Translating it yields CASIKRRGGSSYEQYF.

In its sample, this clone was seen once. This sequence joins TRBV25-1 and TRBJ2-5; 10 nucleotides agree with TRBD2. The CDR3 loop spans 16 amino acids. V dropped 8 bases and J dropped 5; count of bases not matched to a gene: 14. The germline gives CDR1 MGHDK, CDR2 SYGVNS. CDR3 coding DNA: TGTGCCAGCGGAGAGCGGGGGGGCGGGTTGCGTGAGACCCAGTACTTC. It is translated as CASGERGGGLRETQYF.

The chain has TRBV2 and TRBJ2-7; D is perhaps TRBD2 (6 bases). V gave up 6 bases and J gave up 3 bases, with 9 bases separating them. Germline CDR1 and CDR2: SNHLY and FYNNEI. CDR3 size: 12 residues. As DNA, the CDR3 is TGTGCCAGCAGAGGGACTGTCTACGAGCAGTACTTC. Residues: CASRGTVYEQYF.

The chain has TRBV9 and TRBJ2-7, with 7 bases that match TRBD2. The CDR3 runs 13 residues. Germline V CDR1 and CDR2: SGDLS, YYNGEE. With V trimmed by 4 bases and J by 1 base, 2 bases remained unmatched. CDR3 loop: CASSRGLSYEQYF. The CDR3 region has the DNA TGTGCCAGCAGCCGGGGACTATCCTACGAGCAGTACTTC.

The V gene is TRBV19, the J gene TRBJ2-1, with a possible D match to TRBD1 (6 bases). Between the trimmed V and J ends, which lost 3 bases and 9 bases, there was a span of 12 bases. The CDR3 consists of 13 residues. The germline gives CDR1 LNHDA, CDR2 SQIVND (reference sequence). The CDR3, as DNA: TGTGCCAGTAGTATCCTAACAGGGCGTGAGCAGTTCTTC. This gives the protein CASSILTGREQFF.

In this sample, this clone turned up a few times. The chain recombines TRBV2 with TRBJ2-7; D unresolved. CDR1 is SNHLY and CDR2 is FYNNEI in the germline V gene. Trimming left V 6 bases short and J 2 bases short, with 8 bases between. This CDR3 is 12 amino acids long. The CDR3: CASSVLTYEQYF. In nucleotides, the CDR3 is TGTGCCAGCAGCGTCCTTACCTACGAGCAGTACTTC.

This clone came up a few times. J is TRBJ2-7 and V is TRBV11-2; 12 bases align to TRBD1. Trimming at V came to 1 base and at J to 6 bases, leaving 4 bases not matched to a gene. Germline V gene data show CDR1 as SGHAT and CDR2 as FQNNGV. This CDR3 has 15 amino acids. The CDR3 protein is CASSLAGTGGGEQYF. CDR3 bases: TGTGCCAGCAGCTTAGCCGGGACAGGGGGCGGCGAGCAGTACTTC.

Of note for this clone: Within the sample, other DNA sequences also encode this same CDR3. J is TRBJ1-5 and V is TRBV7-2; D uncertain. Germline lookup yields CDR1 SGHTA and CDR2 FQGNSA. The CDR3 is 15 residues long. Trimming cost V 5 bases and J 7 bases, with 18 bases left between them. CDR3 sequence (DNA): TGTGCCAGCAGCGCTTACTCGGATTCGGGACAGCCCCAGCATTTT. It is translated as CASSAYSDSGQPQHF.

The rearrangement uses TRBV19 and TRBJ1-2; 7 bases match TRBD1. This CDR3 is built from 14 residues. Losses at the gene ends were 5 bases for V and 0 bases for J; bases not matched to a gene: 3. Germline assignment: CDR1 LNHDA and CDR2 SQIVND (reference sequence). CDR3 in DNA: TGTGCCAGTAGTGACAGGGTATCTAACTATGGCTACACCTTC. It specifies CASSDRVSNYGYTF.

This clone came up once. The chain joins TRBV6-1 to TRBJ1-5; D unresolved. This CDR3 is built from 12 residues. Between the trimmed V and J ends, which lost 7 bases and 8 bases, there was a span of 12 bases. Germline CDR1 is MNHNS and CDR2 is SASEGT. The CDR3 DNA is TGTGCCAGCACCTCCCCCCCGGAGCCCCAGCATTTT. Its translation is CASTSPPEPQHF.

The chain has TRBV10-3 and TRBJ2-1, with 8 bases lining up with TRBD1. V shed 3 bases, J shed 0 bases, and the junction held 1 base outside the gene matches. The CDR3 extends over 15 amino acids. Germline V gives CDR1 ENHRY, CDR2 SYGVKD. CDR3 sequence reads: CAISDGQGSYNEQFF. The CDR3 nucleotides are TGTGCCATCAGTGATGGACAGGGCTCCTACAATGAGCAGTTCTTC.

This clone has only one observation. Sequence at one end of the junction differs from germline and may be a read error. This rearrangement joins TRBV20-1 to TRBJ2-3; tentative D call: TRBD2 (6 bases). The CDR3 is 11 amino acids. Germline V gene sequence: CDR1 DFQATT, CDR2 SNEGSKA (reference sequence). For the CDR3, the DNA is TGCAGTGCTTACGACCGCGGGGATTGGCATTTT. Translation gives CSAYDRGDWHF.

This chain joins TRBV29-1 and TRBJ1-2; TRBD1 matches at 7 bases. V lost 2 bases and J lost 5; bases outside the gene matches: 11. CDR1 and CDR2 (germline): SQVTM, ANQGSEA. This CDR3 contains 15 residues. CDR3 bases: TGCAGCGTTGAACTTTACGGGACAGAAGCTTATGGCTACACCTTC. Translating gives CSVELYGTEAYGYTF. Drawing the rest from reference TRBV29-1 and TRBJ1-2, the complete variable domain is SAVISQKPSRDICQRGTSLTIQCQVDSQVTMMFWYRQQPGQSLTLIATANQGSEATYESGFVIDKFPISRPNLTFSTLTVSNMSPEDSSIYLCSVELYGTEAYGYTFGSGTRLTVV.

This clone has more than one count but fewer than ten. This chain connects TRBV5-5 to TRBJ2-3, with 8 nucleotides matching TRBD1. Trimming at V came to 4 bases and at J to 6 bases, leaving 10 bases not matched to a gene. Germline V gene lookup returns CDR1 SGHKS and CDR2 YYEKEE (reference sequence). The CDR3 consists of 15 residues. CDR3 sequence (DNA): TGTGCCAGCAGCCTCCGTGGACAGGGTCAGGATACGCAGTATTTT. It specifies CASSLRGQGQDTQYF. The full variable domain, its missing parts supplied by reference TRBV5-5 and TRBJ2-3, is DAGVTQSPTHLIKTRGQQVTLRCSPISGHKSVSWYQQVLGQGPQFIFQYYEKEERGRGNFPDRFSARQFPNYSSELNVNALLLGDSALYLCASSLRGQGQDTQYFGPGTRLTVL.